This entry features one T cell receptor beta chain sequence. Many counts were recorded for this clonotype. No cognate antigen has been identified for it. One base away there is no much larger clone; base qualities are not given. The sample comes from a study of regulatory T cells in long-lasting Graves disease (dated by TCRdb to the early 2020s). For context, the study as a whole: To count as having persistent Graves' disease, a patient had to have received antithyroid drug treatment for over 5 years with TSH receptor autoantibodies remaining persistently positive. Persistent Graves' disease patients were compared with newly diagnosed Graves' disease patients by peripheral blood TCR sequencing and RNA sequencing. The study was registered as a clinical trial and conducted in China. A total of around 33 samples underwent TCR sequencing, from about 13 patients with persistent Graves' disease and 20 or so patients with newly diagnosed Graves' disease. On average, persistent Graves' disease patients in the clinical cohort had been on antithyroid drugs for approximately ten years. Paper-wide results and their limitations: The authors acknowledged the small sample size as a limitation that may reduce accuracy. Compared with newly diagnosed patients, patients with persistent Graves' disease had lower TCR Shannon entropy and fewer highly expanded clones, which suggests clonal expansion. Sequencing and analysis were limited to the TCR beta chain. The study examined only peripheral blood because the primary lesion, thyroid tissue, could not be accessed. A larger number of public clonotypes was shared among persistent patients (approximately 3,000) than among newly diagnosed patients (approximately 1,000). Persistent disease showed preferential use of TRBV28, TRBJ1-2 and TRBJ2-5, whereas newly diagnosed disease favored TRBV20-1 and TRBJ2-1.

Read against the paper, the sample's time point label means: persistent/refractory GD, antithyroid drugs over 5 years with positive TRAb. For both TCR sequencing and RNA sequencing, RNA was extracted from PBMCs using TRIzol. The diagnosis of Graves' disease followed American Thyroid Association guidelines. The patients came from an endocrinology department in Xi'an, China. Each patient gave 9 to 10 milliliters of peripheral blood, collected in an EDTA anticoagulant tube. Ficoll Paque Plus density gradient separation was used to isolate PBMCs, and no further T cell sorting was done. RNA quality was checked with an Agilent 2100 Bioanalyzer and agarose gel, and concentration with a NanoDrop 2000. V loses 6 bases at its end and J loses 5 bases; junction bases beyond the gene matches: 7. The germline V gene supplies CDR1 MDHEN and CDR2 SYDVKM. The CDR3, from cysteine to phenylalanine, totals 14 residues. Of the read, only the CDR3 DNA is kept; its 42 bases are in frame from base 1.

The library relied on multiplex PCR. TCRdb lists the instrument as Illumina HiSeq 4000. CDR3 regions were amplified by Arm-PCR with iRepertoire HTBI primers to construct TCR beta libraries. Before sequencing, the PCR products underwent gel purification. The paper's data handling went like this. Gene usage analysis of CDR3 amino acid clonotypes used the approximately 62 TRBV and 14 to 15 TRBJ segments found across samples. COPE and FqMerger were used to merge the filtered high-quality paired reads into contigs. BLAST was used to align contigs to IMGT TRBV, TRBD and TRBJ reference genes, and CDR3 was defined according to IMGT. Any clonotype with a frequency above 0.1% was counted as a highly expanded clone. Repertoire diversity was measured by Shannon entropy, and V-J evenness by the Gini coefficient. Public clonotypes were defined as clonotypes shared by more than one individual. TCRdb reanalyzed the raw reads on its own, using fastp at Q25 for trimming and MiXCR for clone calling, and kept in-frame beta chains. Every distinct CDR3 protein forms one entry, paired with its most common genes and DNA. The V and J calls follow TCRdb's processing rather than the paper's. The sample table lists about 660,000 distinct CDR3 sequences, approximately 31% of them with a count of one. Around 42% of the sample comes from the top ten.

The rearranged segments are TRBV28 and TRBJ2-5, with 9 bases matching TRBD2. This material consisted of peripheral blood mononuclear cells (PBMCs), taken when the disease was refractory, from a patient treated with antithyroid drugs. This TCR came from a female donor with Graves disease. The DNA sequence is given as TGTGCCAGCAGCGCGGGAGGGCGTGGCGAGACCCAGTACTTC. Translated, this is CASSAGGRGETQYF.